The 14 T cell receptor beta chains below come from one sample, sequenced in a study of T cells in Graves' hyperthyroidism and ophthalmopathy. Template material for amplifying TCR beta CDR3 regions consisted of RNA transcripts. HTBI primers drove first-round RT-PCR of the TCR CDR3. TCRdb fed the multiplex PCR reads into MiXCR, producing one record per CDR3 protein. The sample contains a few hundred thousand distinct CDR3 sequences, about 15% of which appear only once. Sequencing input: blood. The source is a woman aged 25-40 years with Graves' hyperthyroidism.

Worth noting for this clonotype: One junction end does not reproduce the germline sequence, and a read error may be involved. This chain uses TRBV20-1 with TRBJ2-7; either TRBD1 or TRBD2 may supply D (5 bases each). Germline V gives CDR1 DFQATT, CDR2 SNEGSKA (reference sequence). This CDR3 region has 10 residues. The CDR3 sequence: CCAARGEQYF. The CDR3 coding sequence is TGCTGTGCTGCGAGGGGAGAGCAGTACTTC.

This clonotype turned up a few times. The chain links TRBV3-1 to TRBJ2-1; no firm D call. Trimming left V 1 base short and J 6 bases short, with 10 bases between. The CDR3 length is 14 residues. Germline CDR1 reads LGHDT; CDR2 reads YNNKEL (reference sequence). The CDR3 sequence is CASSQGPWVNEQFF. The CDR3 region has the DNA TGTGCCAGCAGCCAAGGTCCCTGGGTCAATGAGCAGTTCTTC.

The chain employs TRBV20-1 and TRBJ2-7; D gene uncertain. The ends were cut back, 4 bases at V and 3 bases at J, with 7 bases in the middle. CDR3 size: 11 residues. Germline V CDR1 and CDR2: DFQATT, SNEGSKA (reference sequence). CDR3 in amino acids: CSAMHDYEQYF. DNA for the CDR3: TGCAGTGCTATGCATGACTACGAGCAGTACTTC.

V is TRBV5-5 and J is TRBJ1-2; TRBD1 agrees at 11 bases. This CDR3 has 15 amino acids. Germline lookup yields CDR1 SGHKS and CDR2 YYEKEE (reference sequence). V lost 0 bases and J lost 7; bases outside the gene matches: 5. CDR3 sequence reads: CASSLAPGQGGGYTF. The CDR3 DNA reads as TGTGCCAGCAGCTTGGCTCCGGGACAGGGGGGTGGCTACACCTTC.

This clonotype was seen ten or more times. The J gene is TRBJ2-3, the V gene TRBV30; a weak D match, TRBD1 (5 bases). The germline CDR1 and CDR2 sequences are GTSNPN and SVGIG (reference sequence). The V end lost 0 bases, the J end lost 2 bases, and 9 bases lay between the germline ends. The CDR3 consists of 14 residues. For the CDR3, the DNA is TGTGCCTGGAGTGTAAACAGGAACACAGATACGCAGTATTTT. Translation: CAWSVNRNTDTQYF.

The V and J genes are TRBV7-6 and TRBJ2-2, with 10 bases lining up with TRBD2. J was trimmed by 5 bases and V by 4 bases; bases with no gene match: 10. The CDR3 spans 17 residues. CDR1 is SGHVS and CDR2 is FNYEAQ in the germline V gene. CDR3 residues: CASSSDLAGVWTGELFF. In nucleotides, the CDR3 is TGTGCCAGCAGCTCGGACCTAGCGGGAGTTTGGACCGGGGAGCTGTTTTTT.

This clonotype was detected a few times. The genes are TRBV24-1 and TRBJ1-2, with 9 bases identical to TRBD1. Per germline, CDR1 KGHDR and CDR2 SFDVKD. The CDR3 is made up of 16 amino acids. Trimming at V came to 3 bases and at J to 5 bases, leaving 9 bases not matched to a gene. The CDR3 here is CATSDPGQGNGYGYTF. DNA of the CDR3: TGTGCCACCAGTGATCCGGGACAGGGTAACGGGTATGGCTACACCTTC.

J is TRBJ2-1 and V is TRBV5-4, with D maybe TRBD2 (6 bases). The CDR3 is 16 amino acids. Germline V gene sequence: CDR1 SGHNT, CDR2 YYREEE (reference sequence). Trimming removed 7 bases at V and 6 bases at J, with 23 bases between. CDR3 nucleotide sequence: TGTGCCAGCGGCCCTGGCGGGGCTAGCGTGTTCAATGAGCAGTTCTTC. Encoded protein: CASGPGGASVFNEQFF.

The chain couples TRBV24-1 to TRBJ2-1; no firm D call. There are 14 residues in the CDR3. Looked up from germline, CDR1 is KGHDR and CDR2 is SFDVKD. Between the trimmed V and J ends, which lost 7 bases and 3 bases, there was a span of 12 bases. The CDR3 bases are TGTGCCACCAGCCATGACTCGAACTACAATGAGCAGTTCTTC. Residues: CATSHDSNYNEQFF.

This clonotype occurred many times. The V gene is TRBV3-1, the J gene TRBJ2-2; D perhaps matches TRBD2 (6 bases). CDR3 length: 17 residues. Germline assignment: CDR1 LGHDT and CDR2 YNNKEL (reference sequence). Trimming removed 4 bases at V and 0 bases at J, with 15 bases between. The CDR3 coding sequence is TGTGCCAGCAGCCGCCCCCCCGGGGGAACGAACACCGGGGAGCTGTTTTTT. Amino acids: CASSRPPGGTNTGELFF.

This clonotype has at least ten counts. The chain uses TRBV5-1 and TRBJ2-1; tentatively, D is TRBD2 (5 bases). Trimming removed 6 bases at V and 7 bases at J, with 8 bases between. Germline V gives CDR1 SGHRS, CDR2 YFSETQ. CDR3 size: 11 residues. The CDR3 bases are TGCGCCAGCAAGGACTGGAATGAGCAGTTCTTC. It encodes CASKDWNEQFF.

This clonotype was recorded at least ten times. The V call is TRBV28, the J call TRBJ1-5; 9 bases fit TRBD1. CDR1 is MDHEN, CDR2 SYDVKM, per germline. V lost 6 bases, J lost 5 bases, and 8 bases stayed unmatched. The CDR3 is made up of 15 amino acids. This CDR3 is CASRGGTGLDQPQHF. CDR3 in DNA: TGTGCCAGCAGGGGGGGGACAGGGCTTGATCAGCCCCAGCATTTT. Full variable domain (remainder filled in from reference TRBV28 and TRBJ1-5): DVKVTQSSRYLVKRTGEKVFLECVQDMDHENMFWYRQDPGLGLRLIYFSYDVKMKEKGDIPEGYSVSREKKERFSLILESASTNQTSMYLCASRGGTGLDQPQHFGDGTRLSIL.

This clonotype was seen repeatedly, ten times or more. V is TRBV28 and J is TRBJ1-2, with TRBD1 matching 7 bases. Germline V gene lookup returns CDR1 MDHEN and CDR2 SYDVKM. This CDR3 is built from 19 residues. Unmatched junction bases numbered 28, after V lost 8 bases and J lost 7 bases. The CDR3 coding sequence is TGTGCCAGCCTTAAAGGGGGCGCATTCCCTAGGGACCTACGGCTTGGCTACACCTTC. Translating gives CASLKGGAFPRDLRLGYTF.

Ten or more counts support this clonotype. The chain carries TRBV28 and TRBJ1-2; D not certain. Germline V gives CDR1 MDHEN, CDR2 SYDVKM. The V end was cut by 2 bases, the J end by 0 bases, with 4 bases between. The length of the CDR3 is 13 residues. CDR3 in amino acids: CASSLATNYGYTF. CDR3 in DNA: TGTGCCAGCAGTTTAGCGACTAACTATGGCTACACCTTC.